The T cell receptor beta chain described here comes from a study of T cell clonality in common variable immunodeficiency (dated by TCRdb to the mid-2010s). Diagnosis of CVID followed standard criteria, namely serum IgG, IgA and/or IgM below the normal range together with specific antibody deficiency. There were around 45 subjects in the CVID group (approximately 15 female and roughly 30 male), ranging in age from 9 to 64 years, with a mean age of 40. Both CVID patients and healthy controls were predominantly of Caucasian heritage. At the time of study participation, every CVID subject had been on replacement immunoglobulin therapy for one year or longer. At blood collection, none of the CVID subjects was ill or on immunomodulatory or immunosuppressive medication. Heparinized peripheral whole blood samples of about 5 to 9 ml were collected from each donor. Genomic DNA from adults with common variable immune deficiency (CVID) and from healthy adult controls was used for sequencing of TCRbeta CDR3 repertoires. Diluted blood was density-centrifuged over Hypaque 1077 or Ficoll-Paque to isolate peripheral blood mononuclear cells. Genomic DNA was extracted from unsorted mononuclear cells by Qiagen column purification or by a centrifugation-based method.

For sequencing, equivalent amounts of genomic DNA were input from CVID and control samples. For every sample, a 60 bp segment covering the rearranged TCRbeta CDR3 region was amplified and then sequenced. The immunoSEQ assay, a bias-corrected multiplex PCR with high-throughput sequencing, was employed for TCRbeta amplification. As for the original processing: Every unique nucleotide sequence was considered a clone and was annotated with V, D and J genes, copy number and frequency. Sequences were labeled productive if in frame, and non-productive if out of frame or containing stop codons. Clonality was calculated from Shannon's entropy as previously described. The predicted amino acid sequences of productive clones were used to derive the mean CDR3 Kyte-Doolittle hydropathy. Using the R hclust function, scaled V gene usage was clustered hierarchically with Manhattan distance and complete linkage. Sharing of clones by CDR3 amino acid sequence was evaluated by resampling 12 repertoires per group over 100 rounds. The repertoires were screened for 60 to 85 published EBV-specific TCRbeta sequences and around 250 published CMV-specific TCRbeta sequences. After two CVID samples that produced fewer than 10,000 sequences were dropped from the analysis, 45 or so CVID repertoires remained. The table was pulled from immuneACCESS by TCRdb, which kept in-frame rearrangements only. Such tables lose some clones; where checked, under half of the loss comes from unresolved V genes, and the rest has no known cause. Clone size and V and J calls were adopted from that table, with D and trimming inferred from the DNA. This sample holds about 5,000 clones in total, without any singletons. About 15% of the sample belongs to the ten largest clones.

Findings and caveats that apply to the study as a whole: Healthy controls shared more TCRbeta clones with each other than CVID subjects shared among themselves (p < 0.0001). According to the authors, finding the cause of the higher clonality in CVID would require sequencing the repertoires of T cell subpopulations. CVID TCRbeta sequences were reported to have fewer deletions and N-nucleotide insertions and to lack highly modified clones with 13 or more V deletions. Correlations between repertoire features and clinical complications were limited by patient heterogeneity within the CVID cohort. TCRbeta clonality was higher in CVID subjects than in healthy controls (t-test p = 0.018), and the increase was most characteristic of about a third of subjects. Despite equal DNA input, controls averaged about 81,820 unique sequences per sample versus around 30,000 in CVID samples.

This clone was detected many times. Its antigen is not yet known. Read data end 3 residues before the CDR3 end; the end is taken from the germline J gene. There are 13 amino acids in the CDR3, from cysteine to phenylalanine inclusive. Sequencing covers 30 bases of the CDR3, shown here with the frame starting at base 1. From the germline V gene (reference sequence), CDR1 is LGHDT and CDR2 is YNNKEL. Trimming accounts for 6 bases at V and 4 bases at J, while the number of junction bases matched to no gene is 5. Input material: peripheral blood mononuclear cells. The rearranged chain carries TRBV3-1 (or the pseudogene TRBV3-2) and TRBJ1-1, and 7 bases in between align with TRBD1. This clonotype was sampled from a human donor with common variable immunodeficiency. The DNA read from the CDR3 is TGTGCCAGCAGTTCTGACAGGGTCACTGAA. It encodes CASSSDRVTE. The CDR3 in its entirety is CASSSDRVTEAFF.